The source of this T cell receptor beta chain is a study of shared clonotypes between healthy human individuals. Study-level results: Naive subsets generally had larger estimated richness than memory subsets.

As concerns this clone: The antigen remains undetermined.

Germline-derived CDR1 and CDR2 are WSHSY and SAAADI. The trim removed 0 bases at V and 4 bases at J, leaving 8 bases unmatched. This CDR3 region has 17 residues. This table comes from immunoSEQ multiplex PCR, and its TCRdb copy is limited to in-frame clones, with some not included. The table has some 2,100,000 clones, approximately 96% seen once; the top ten hold less than 0.15%. This clonotype originated in a man younger than 35 in good health. This chain uses TRBV10-2 with TRBJ1-5, with 8 bases that match TRBD1. The sequencing sample was made of naive CD4+ T cells sorted from blood. This sample's subset: CD45RA+ positively selected. Here the CDR3 reads CASSESTGTGGNQPQHF. CDR3 sequence (DNA): TGCGCCAGCAGTGAGTCGACAGGTACAGGGGGAAATCAGCCCCAGCATTTT.